The subject of this entry is one T cell receptor (beta chain). What it binds is unknown. The record originates from a study of siplizumab effects on memory and regulatory T cells. Study observations and caveats: Among alloreactive clones, only a minor fraction mapped to unstimulated subsets. The Treg-derived share of mappable alloreactive CD4+ clones averaged roughly 69% with siplizumab and approximately 28% in controls. It was not possible to assign a naive or memory phenotype to roughly 75-95% of proliferating CD4+ or CD8+ clones.

CDR1 and CDR2 (germline): SGHRS, YFSETQ. The CDR3 spans 15 residues. With 2 bases clipped from V and 7 bases from J, the junction kept 10 bases outside the gene matches. Sequencing used immunoSEQ multiplex PCR; TCRdb keeps in-frame clones, though not all of them. The data hold about 55,000 clones, with about 97% observed a single time. The sequence was obtained from a human donor in good health. The sequenced sample was naive CD4+ T cells sorted from blood. The chain links TRBV5-1 to TRBJ2-7, with 9 bases fitting TRBD1. CDR3 sequence reads: CASSLAHRGLREQYF. The CDR3 region has the DNA TGCGCCAGCAGCTTAGCCCACAGGGGGCTAAGGGAGCAGTACTTC.